This entry features one T cell receptor (beta chain) sequence. CDR1 and CDR2 (germline): SGDLS, YYNGEE. CDR3 length: 14 amino acids. The V gene lost 0 bases and the J gene lost 8 bases, with 11 bases spanning the gap. The data originate from a study of control samples from healthy donors and cancer patients. TCRdb's table, derived via immunoSEQ multiplex PCR, lists solely in-frame clones and lacks some. Among 230,000 or so clones listed, 85% to 95% were seen once. The chain uses TRBV9 and TRBJ2-2; D possibly matches TRBD1 or TRBD2 (6 bases each). The sample taken for sequencing was blood. The source is a man aged 50-60 years in good health. CDR3 loop: CASSVVGGTGELFF. DNA for the CDR3: TGTGCCAGCAGCGTAGTAGGGGGGACAGGGGAGCTGTTTTTT.